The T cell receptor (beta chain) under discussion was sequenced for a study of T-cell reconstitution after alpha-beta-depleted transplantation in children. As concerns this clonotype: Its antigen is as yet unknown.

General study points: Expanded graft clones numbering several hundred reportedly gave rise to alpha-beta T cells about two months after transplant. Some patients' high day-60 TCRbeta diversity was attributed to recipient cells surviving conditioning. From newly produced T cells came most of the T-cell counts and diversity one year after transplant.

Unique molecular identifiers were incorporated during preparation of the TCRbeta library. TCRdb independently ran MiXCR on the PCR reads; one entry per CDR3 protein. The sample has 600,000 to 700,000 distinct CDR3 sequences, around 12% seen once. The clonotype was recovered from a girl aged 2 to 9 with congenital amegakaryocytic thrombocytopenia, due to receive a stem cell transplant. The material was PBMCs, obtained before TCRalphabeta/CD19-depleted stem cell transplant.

The chain's CDR3 is CASSSTITGAYEQYF. CDR3 in DNA: TGTGCCAGCAGCTCGACGATTACAGGGGCCTACGAGCAGTACTTC. The chain recombines TRBV7-6 with TRBJ2-7, with 7 bases identical to TRBD1. V gave up 4 bases and J gave up 2 bases; unmatched junction bases: 8. The CDR3 covers 15 residues. The germline V gene has CDR1 SGHVS and CDR2 FNYEAQ.